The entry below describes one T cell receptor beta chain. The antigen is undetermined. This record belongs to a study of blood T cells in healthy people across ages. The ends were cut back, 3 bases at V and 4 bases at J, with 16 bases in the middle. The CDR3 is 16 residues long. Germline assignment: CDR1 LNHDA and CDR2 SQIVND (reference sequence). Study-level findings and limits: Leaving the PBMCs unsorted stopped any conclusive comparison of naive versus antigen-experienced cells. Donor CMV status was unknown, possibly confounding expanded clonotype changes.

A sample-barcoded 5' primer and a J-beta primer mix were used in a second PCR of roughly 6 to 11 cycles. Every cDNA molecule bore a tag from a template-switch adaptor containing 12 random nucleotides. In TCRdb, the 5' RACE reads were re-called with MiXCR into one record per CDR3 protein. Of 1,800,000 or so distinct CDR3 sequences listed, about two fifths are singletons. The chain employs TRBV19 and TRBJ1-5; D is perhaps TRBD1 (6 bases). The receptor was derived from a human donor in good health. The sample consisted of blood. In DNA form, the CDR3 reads TGTGCCAGTAGTATCCTATCAGGGGCTCGGAATCAGCCCCAGCATTTT. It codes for CASSILSGARNQPQHF.